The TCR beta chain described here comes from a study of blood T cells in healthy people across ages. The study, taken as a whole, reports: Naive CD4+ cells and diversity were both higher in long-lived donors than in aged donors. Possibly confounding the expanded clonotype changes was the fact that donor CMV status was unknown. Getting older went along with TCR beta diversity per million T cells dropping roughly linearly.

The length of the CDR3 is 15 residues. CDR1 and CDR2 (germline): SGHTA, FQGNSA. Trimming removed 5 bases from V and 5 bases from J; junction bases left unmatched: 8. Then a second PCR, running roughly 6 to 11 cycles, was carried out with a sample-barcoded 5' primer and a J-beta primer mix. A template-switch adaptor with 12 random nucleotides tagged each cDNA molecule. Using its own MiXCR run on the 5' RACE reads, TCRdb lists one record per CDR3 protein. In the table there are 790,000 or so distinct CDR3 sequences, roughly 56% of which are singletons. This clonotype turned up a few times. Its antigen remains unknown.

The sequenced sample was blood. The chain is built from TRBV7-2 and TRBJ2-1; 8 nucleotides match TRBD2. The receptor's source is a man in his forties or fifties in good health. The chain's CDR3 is CASSQLAGNNNEQFF. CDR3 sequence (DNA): TGTGCCAGCAGCCAATTAGCGGGGAACAACAATGAGCAGTTCTTC.